Below, 17 T cell receptor beta chains from the same sample are listed, as sequenced in a study of post-analysis software for immune sequencing data. Study-level points and caveats: Compared with controls, patients had more of roughly five TRBV segments, including TRBV5-6, TRBV5-1 and TRBV20-1.

Antigens for these TCRs are unknown. Unique molecular identifiers were built into the TCR beta cDNA libraries. TCRdb ran MiXCR on the PCR reads and lists one entry per CDR3 protein. This sample has about 500,000 distinct CDR3 sequences, with roughly 46% found just once. Sequencing input: blood. These receptors came from a girl under 18 with multiple sclerosis.

Here the CDR3 DNA reads TGTGCCAGCAGCGAGGACCCCTCTGGGGCCAACGTCCTGACTTTC. This gives the protein CASSEDPSGANVLTF. V is TRBV7-8 and J is TRBJ2-6; D not certain. The germline gives CDR1 SGHVS, CDR2 FQNEAQ. The CDR3 contains 15 residues. Between the trimmed V and J ends, which lost 5 bases and 0 bases, there was a span of 8 bases.

The rearrangement joins TRBV20-1 to TRBJ2-4, with 8 bases fitting TRBD1. This CDR3 contains 17 residues. The junction had 14 bases not matched to a gene; V was cut back by 2 bases and J by 5 bases. Germline CDR1 DFQATT, CDR2 SNEGSKA (reference sequence). The CDR3 region has the DNA TGCAGTGCTAGATACTATTCAGGGGGCGTTTGGGAAAACATTCAGTACTTC. Residues: CSARYYSGGVWENIQYF.

The V call is TRBV20-1, the J call TRBJ1-5, with a possible D match to TRBD1 (5 bases). The CDR3 length is 16 residues. Germline CDR1 is DFQATT and CDR2 is SNEGSKA (reference sequence). The V end lost 3 bases, the J end lost 5 bases, and 20 bases lay between the germline ends. Here the CDR3 reads CSARTGGGASYQPQHF. CDR3 DNA: TGCAGTGCTAGGACGGGTGGCGGGGCGAGCTATCAGCCCCAGCATTTT.

This clonotype has more than one count but fewer than ten. The V and J genes are TRBV27 and TRBJ1-2; 11 nucleotides agree with TRBD1. The CDR3 spans 14 residues. Unmatched junction bases numbered 4, after V lost 6 bases and J lost 4 bases. Germline CDR1 is MNHEY and CDR2 is SMNVEV (reference sequence). CDR3 loop: CASSPDRGLYGYTF. Written as DNA, the CDR3 is TGTGCCAGCAGCCCGGACAGGGGGCTCTATGGCTACACCTTC.

This clonotype turned up a few times. The chain links TRBV27 to TRBJ1-5; the match to TRBD1 covers 9 bases. CDR3 size: 15 residues. The junction had 11 bases not matched to a gene; V was cut back by 7 bases and J by 7 bases. Germline CDR1 reads MNHEY; CDR2 reads SMNVEV (reference sequence). The DNA of the CDR3 is TGTGCCAGCAACCCGGGACAGGGAATAGGGCAGCCCCAGCATTTT. Amino acid sequence: CASNPGQGIGQPQHF.

This sequence joins TRBV9 and TRBJ2-1; D gene ambiguous. This CDR3 region has 13 residues. Germline values: CDR1 SGDLS, CDR2 YYNGEE. V lost 0 bases and J lost 12, with 13 bases in between. CDR3 sequence reads: CASSVVPSGGQFF. The CDR3 nucleotides read TGTGCCAGCAGCGTAGTCCCCTCAGGTGGGCAGTTCTTC.

Note on this clonotype: The junction does not match germline at one end; this may be a read error. The chain has TRBV7-8 and TRBJ2-3; D may be TRBD1 (5 bases). Germline V gives CDR1 SGHVS, CDR2 FQNEAQ. The CDR3 covers 15 residues. This CDR3 is CVSSPTDQSTDTQYF. In DNA form, the CDR3 reads TGTGTCAGCAGCCCGACAGACCAGAGCACAGATACGCAGTATTTT. Looking up the rest from reference TRBV7-8 and TRBJ2-3 gives the full variable domain: GAGVSQSPRYKVAKRGQDVALRCDPISGHVSLFWYQQALGQGPEFLTYFQNEAQLDKSGLPSDRFFAERPEGSVSTLKIQRTQQEDSAVYLCVSSPTDQSTDTQYFGPGTRLTVL.

This clonotype turned up a few times. The chain combines TRBV3-1 with TRBJ2-1; the match to TRBD2 covers 11 bases. Germline CDR1 reads LGHDT; CDR2 reads YNNKEL (reference sequence). Trimming at V came to 4 bases and at J to 7 bases, leaving 9 bases not matched to a gene. This CDR3 is 16 amino acids long. The CDR3 loop reads CASSPLRASGRNEQFF. The CDR3 bases are TGTGCCAGCAGCCCCTTGAGGGCTAGCGGGAGGAATGAGCAGTTCTTC.

In its sample, this clonotype was seen once. The chain has TRBV20-1 and TRBJ1-1; no firm D call. V lost 6 bases to trimming and J lost 0 bases, with 11 bases between them. Germline V lookup: CDR1 DFQATT, CDR2 SNEGSKA (reference sequence). This CDR3 is built from 13 residues. The CDR3 sequence: CSAEDGMNTEAFF. The CDR3 DNA reads as TGCAGTGCAGAGGACGGTATGAACACTGAAGCTTTCTTT.

A remark on this clonotype: Sequence at one end of the junction differs from germline and may be a read error. The chain carries TRBV3-1 and TRBJ1-2; D unresolved. The CDR3 loop spans 13 amino acids. In germline, CDR1 is LGHDT, CDR2 YNNKEL (reference sequence). The DNA of the CDR3 is TGTGCTAGCAGCCAAGGTTTTCCCTATGGCTACACCTTC. This encodes CASSQGFPYGYTF.

This chain uses TRBV9 with TRBJ2-2; no definite D call. Germline CDR1 and CDR2: SGDLS and YYNGEE. Trimming removed 1 base at V and 4 bases at J, with 14 bases between. The CDR3 is made up of 16 amino acids. CDR3 nucleotides: TGTGCCAGCAGCGTAAAAACGGGCACATTCACCGGGGAGCTGTTTTTT. This gives the protein CASSVKTGTFTGELFF.

This clonotype was counted only a few times. This chain connects TRBV5-1 to TRBJ2-5; D gene unclear. The V gene lost 0 bases and the J gene lost 3 bases, with 6 bases spanning the gap. This CDR3 is 13 amino acids long. The V gene's germline CDR1 is SGHRS and CDR2 YFSETQ. The CDR3 coding sequence is TGCGCCAGCAGCTTGGTGGTTGAAGAGACCCAGTACTTC. Residues: CASSLVVEETQYF.

The chain uses TRBV28 and TRBJ2-4; 10 bases fit TRBD1. The J call is in doubt because the DNA end fits TRBJ2-7 better. Germline loops: CDR1 MDHEN, CDR2 SYDVKM. The CDR3 contains 15 residues. CDR3 bases: TGTGCCAGCAGTTTCCTAGACAGGGGGCCCTACGAGCAGTACTTC. This codes for CASSFLDRGPYEQYF.

This clonotype has a count of ten or more. The chain couples TRBV29-1 to TRBJ1-2; D uncertain. There are 12 residues in the CDR3. In germline, CDR1 is SQVTM, CDR2 ANQGSEA. V shed 7 bases and J shed 1 base, with 10 bases lying between them. This CDR3 reads CSAWTNNYGYTF. CDR3 bases: TGCAGCGCCTGGACCAATAACTATGGCTACACCTTC.

The sample holds a few counts of this clonotype. The rearrangement uses TRBV28 and TRBJ2-3; a possible D gene is TRBD2 (6 bases). The CDR3 extends over 18 amino acids. Germline CDR1 reads MDHEN; CDR2 reads SYDVKM. Trimming cost V 2 bases and J 6 bases, with 24 bases left between them. CDR3 nucleotides: TGTGCCAGCAGTTTAACGGGCGGGAAGATGTCATACACCGATACGCAGTATTTT. Its translation is CASSLTGGKMSYTDTQYF.

This clonotype was counted a few times. This chain connects TRBV29-1 to TRBJ2-1, with TRBD2 matching over 10 bases. Per germline, CDR1 SQVTM and CDR2 ANQGSEA. There are 14 residues in the CDR3. Losses at the gene ends were 1 base for V and 6 bases for J; bases not matched to a gene: 3. The CDR3 loop is CSVEGGLATNEQFF. In nucleotides, the CDR3 is TGCAGCGTTGAAGGGGGACTAGCGACCAATGAGCAGTTCTTC.

This chain connects TRBV4-2 to TRBJ2-7, with TRBD2 as a possible D gene (5 bases). CDR1 and CDR2 (germline): LGHNA, YNFKEQ. V lost 0 bases and J 7 bases, leaving 19 bases between the germline ends. The CDR3 sequence is 16 residues long. The CDR3 loop reads CASSQDPIGSSGEQYF. CDR3 in DNA: TGTGCCAGCAGCCAAGATCCCATTGGGAGTTCAGGAGAGCAGTACTTC.